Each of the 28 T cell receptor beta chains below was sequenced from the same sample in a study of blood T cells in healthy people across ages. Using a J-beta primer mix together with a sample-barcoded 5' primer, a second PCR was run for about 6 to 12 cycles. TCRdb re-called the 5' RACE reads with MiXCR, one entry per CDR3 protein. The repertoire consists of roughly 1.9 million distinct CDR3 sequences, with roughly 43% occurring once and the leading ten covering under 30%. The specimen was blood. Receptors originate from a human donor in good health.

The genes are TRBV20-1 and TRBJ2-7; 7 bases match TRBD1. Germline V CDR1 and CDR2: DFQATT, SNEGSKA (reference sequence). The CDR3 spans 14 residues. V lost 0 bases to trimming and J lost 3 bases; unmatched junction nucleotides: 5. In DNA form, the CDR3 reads TGCAGTGCTAGAGACCCGGGACAGAGCTACGAGCAGTACTTC. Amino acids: CSARDPGQSYEQYF.

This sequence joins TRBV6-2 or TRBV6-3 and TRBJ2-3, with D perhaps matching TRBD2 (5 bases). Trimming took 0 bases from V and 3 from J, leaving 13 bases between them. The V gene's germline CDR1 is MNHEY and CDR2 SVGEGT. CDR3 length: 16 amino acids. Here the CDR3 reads CASSYSASQRTDTQYF. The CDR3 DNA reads TGTGCCAGCAGTTACTCGGCTAGCCAACGGACAGATACGCAGTATTTT.

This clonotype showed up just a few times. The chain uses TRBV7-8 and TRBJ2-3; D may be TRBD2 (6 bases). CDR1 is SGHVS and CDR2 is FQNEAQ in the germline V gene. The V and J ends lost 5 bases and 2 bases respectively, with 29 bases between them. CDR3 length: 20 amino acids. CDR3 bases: TGTGCCAGCAGCCCAAGTCAGCGGGTTAGAGGGTTAGACCCCACAGATACGCAGTATTTT. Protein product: CASSPSQRVRGLDPTDTQYF.

The CDR3 region has the DNA TGTGCCAGCAGCCAAGTATACGGGAACGAGCAGTACTTC. Protein: CASSQVYGNEQYF. The chain carries TRBV3-1 and TRBJ2-7; tentatively, D is TRBD2 (5 bases). V was cut by 1 base and J by 5 bases, with 9 bases left in between. Germline values: CDR1 LGHDT, CDR2 YNNKEL (reference sequence). This CDR3 comprises 13 residues.

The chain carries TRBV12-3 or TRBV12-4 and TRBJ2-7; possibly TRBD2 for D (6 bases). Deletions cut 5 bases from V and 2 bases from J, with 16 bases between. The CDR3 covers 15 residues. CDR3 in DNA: TGTGCCAGCAGTCATAGTGACGGAGGGGCCTACGAGCAGTACTTC. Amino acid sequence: CASSHSDGGAYEQYF.

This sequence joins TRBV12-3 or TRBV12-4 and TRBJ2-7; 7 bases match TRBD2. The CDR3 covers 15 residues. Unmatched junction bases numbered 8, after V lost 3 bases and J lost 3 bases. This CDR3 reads CASSLAAASGYEQYF. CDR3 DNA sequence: TGTGCCAGCAGTTTGGCGGCGGCTAGCGGCTACGAGCAGTACTTC.

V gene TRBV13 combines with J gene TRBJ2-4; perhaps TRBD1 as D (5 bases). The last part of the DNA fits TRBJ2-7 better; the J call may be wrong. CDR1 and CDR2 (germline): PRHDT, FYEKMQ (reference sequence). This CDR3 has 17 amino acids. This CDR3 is CASSPRAGYRGRDEQYF. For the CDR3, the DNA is TGTGCCAGCAGCCCCAGGGCAGGGTATAGAGGTCGGGACGAGCAGTACTTC.

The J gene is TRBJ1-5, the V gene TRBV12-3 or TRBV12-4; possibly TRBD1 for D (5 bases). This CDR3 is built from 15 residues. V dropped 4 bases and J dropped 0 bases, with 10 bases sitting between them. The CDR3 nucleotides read TGTGCCAGCAGTTGGTCGGGGGATAGCAATCAGCCCCAGCATTTT. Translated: CASSWSGDSNQPQHF.

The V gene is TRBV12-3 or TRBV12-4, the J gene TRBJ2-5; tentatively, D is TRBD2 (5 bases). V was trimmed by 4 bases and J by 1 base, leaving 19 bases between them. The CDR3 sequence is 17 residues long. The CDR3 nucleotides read TGTGCCAGCAGTTCCCATTCCGGGATAATTTTCCAAGAGACCCAGTACTTC. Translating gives CASSSHSGIIFQETQYF.

The CDR3 sequence: CASTQGRHQPQHF. Here the CDR3 DNA reads TGTGCCAGCACACAGGGGCGGCACCAGCCCCAGCATTTT. This sequence joins TRBV28 and TRBJ1-5; TRBD1 aligns across 7 bases. Trimming took 7 bases from V and 7 from J; bases not matched to a gene: 7. Looked up from germline, CDR1 is MDHEN and CDR2 is SYDVKM. The CDR3 contains 13 residues.

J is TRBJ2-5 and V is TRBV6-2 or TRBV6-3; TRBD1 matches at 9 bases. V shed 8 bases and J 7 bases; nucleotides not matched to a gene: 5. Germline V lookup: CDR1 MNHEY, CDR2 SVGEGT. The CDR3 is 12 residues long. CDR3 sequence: CASRTGGGTQYF. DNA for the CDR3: TGTGCCAGCCGTACAGGGGGCGGGACCCAGTACTTC.

This chain's CDR3 is CATSDLGDRGSRNEQFF. The CDR3 bases are TGTGCCACCAGTGATTTGGGTGACAGGGGATCCAGGAATGAGCAGTTCTTC. The V and J genes are TRBV24-1 and TRBJ2-1; 8 bases line up with TRBD1. V trimming: 0 bases; J trimming: 7 bases; junction bases outside the gene matches: 10. Germline V CDR1 and CDR2: KGHDR, SFDVKD. The CDR3 runs to 17 residues.

Written as DNA, the CDR3 is TGTGCCAAGGGACGGGACTCTGGGGCCAACGTCCTGACTTTC. Translation gives CAKGRDSGANVLTF. The chain combines TRBV2 with TRBJ2-6; D may be TRBD1 or TRBD2 (5 bases each). CDR1 and CDR2 from the germline V gene are SNHLY and FYNNEI. The CDR3 runs to 14 residues. V lost 10 bases and J 0 bases, leaving 10 bases between the germline ends.

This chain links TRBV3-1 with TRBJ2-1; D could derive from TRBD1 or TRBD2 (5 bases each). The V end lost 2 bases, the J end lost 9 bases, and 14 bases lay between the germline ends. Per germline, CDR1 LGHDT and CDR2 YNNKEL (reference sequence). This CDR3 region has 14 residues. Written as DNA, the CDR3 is TGTGCCAGCAGCCAATCGGGACCTGAGGGTGAGCAGTTCTTC. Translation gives CASSQSGPEGEQFF.

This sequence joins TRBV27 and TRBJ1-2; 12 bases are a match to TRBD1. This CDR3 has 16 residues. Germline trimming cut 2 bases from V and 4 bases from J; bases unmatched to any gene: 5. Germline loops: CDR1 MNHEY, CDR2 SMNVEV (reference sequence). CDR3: CASSLEGTGGFYGYTF. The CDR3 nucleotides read TGTGCCAGCAGTTTAGAGGGGACAGGGGGCTTCTATGGCTACACCTTC.

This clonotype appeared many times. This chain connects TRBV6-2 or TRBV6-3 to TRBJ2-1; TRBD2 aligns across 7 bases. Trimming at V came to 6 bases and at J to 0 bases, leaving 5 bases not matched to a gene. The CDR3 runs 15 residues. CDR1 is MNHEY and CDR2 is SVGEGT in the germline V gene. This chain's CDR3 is CASRPGGSSYNEQFF. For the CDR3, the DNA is TGTGCCAGCAGACCGGGGGGAAGCTCCTACAATGAGCAGTTCTTC.

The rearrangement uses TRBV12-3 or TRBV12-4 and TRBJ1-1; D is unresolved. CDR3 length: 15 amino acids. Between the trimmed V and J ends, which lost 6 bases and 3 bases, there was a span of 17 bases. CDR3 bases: TGTGCCAGCAGGGAGAGAACAAGGAGTTACACTGAAGCTTTCTTT. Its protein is CASRERTRSYTEAFF.

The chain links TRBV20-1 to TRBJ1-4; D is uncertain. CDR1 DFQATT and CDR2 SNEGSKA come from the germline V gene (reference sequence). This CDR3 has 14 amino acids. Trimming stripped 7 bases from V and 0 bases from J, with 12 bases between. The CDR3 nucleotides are TGCAGTGTCCCCGACACGTCAACTAATGAAAAACTGTTTTTT. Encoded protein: CSVPDTSTNEKLFF.

The CDR3 spells CASSLLGGGFSYEQYF. CDR3 nucleotides: TGTGCCAGCAGTTTATTGGGAGGGGGGTTCTCCTACGAGCAGTACTTC. The chain links TRBV28 to TRBJ2-7, with D possibly TRBD2 on 7 matching bases. Germline-derived CDR1 and CDR2 are MDHEN and SYDVKM. The CDR3 consists of 16 residues. The germline V and J ends were trimmed by 1 base and 0 bases, with 13 bases remaining between them.

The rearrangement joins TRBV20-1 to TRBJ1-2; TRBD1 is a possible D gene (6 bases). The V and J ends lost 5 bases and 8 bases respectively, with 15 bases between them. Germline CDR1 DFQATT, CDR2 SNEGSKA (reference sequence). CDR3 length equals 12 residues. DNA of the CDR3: TGCAGTGCTTGGGGGCAGTTTGGCGGCTACACCTTC. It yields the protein CSAWGQFGGYTF.

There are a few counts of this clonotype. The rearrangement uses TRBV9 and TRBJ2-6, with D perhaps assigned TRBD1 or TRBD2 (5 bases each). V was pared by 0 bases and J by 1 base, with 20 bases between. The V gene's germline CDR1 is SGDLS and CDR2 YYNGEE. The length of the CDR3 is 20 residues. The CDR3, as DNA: TGTGCCAGCAGCGTAGCTGGGGGAGATTGGCCGATATCTGGGGCCAACGTCCTGACTTTC. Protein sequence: CASSVAGGDWPISGANVLTF.

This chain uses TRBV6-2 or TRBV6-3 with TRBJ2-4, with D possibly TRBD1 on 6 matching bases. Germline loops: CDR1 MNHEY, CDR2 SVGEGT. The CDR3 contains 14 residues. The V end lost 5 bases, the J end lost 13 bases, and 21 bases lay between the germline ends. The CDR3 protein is CASSPDRYYNEQYF. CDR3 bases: TGTGCCAGCAGTCCTGACAGGTATTACAATGAGCAGTACTTC.

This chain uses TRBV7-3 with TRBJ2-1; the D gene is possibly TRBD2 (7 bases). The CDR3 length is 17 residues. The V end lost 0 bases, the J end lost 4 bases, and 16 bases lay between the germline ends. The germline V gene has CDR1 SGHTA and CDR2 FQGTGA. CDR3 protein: CASSLTFRGARYNEQFF. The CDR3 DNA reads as TGTGCCAGCAGCTTAACGTTTCGGGGGGCCAGATACAATGAGCAGTTCTTC.

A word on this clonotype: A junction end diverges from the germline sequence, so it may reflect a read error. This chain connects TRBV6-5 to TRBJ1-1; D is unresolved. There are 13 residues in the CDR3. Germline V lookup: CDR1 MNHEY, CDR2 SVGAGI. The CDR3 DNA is TGTGCCAGCAGTTACGAGTCCAACACTGGAGCTTTCTTT. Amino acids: CASSYESNTGAFF.

The CDR3 spells CASTGTGGSIDTQYF. For the CDR3, the DNA is TGTGCCAGCACCGGGACAGGGGGCTCGATAGATACGCAGTATTTT. The J gene is TRBJ2-3, the V gene TRBV11-1, with TRBD1 matching 12 bases. Germline CDR1 reads SGHAT; CDR2 reads FQDESV (reference sequence). The CDR3 spans 15 residues. V was pared by 7 bases and J by 5 bases, with 7 bases of the junction left unmatched.

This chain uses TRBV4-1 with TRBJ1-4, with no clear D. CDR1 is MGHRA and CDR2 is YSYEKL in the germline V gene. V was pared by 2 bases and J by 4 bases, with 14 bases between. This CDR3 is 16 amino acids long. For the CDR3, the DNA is TGCGCCAGCAGCCAAATTAGGAACACCTTTAATGAAAAACTGTTTTTT. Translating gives CASSQIRNTFNEKLFF.

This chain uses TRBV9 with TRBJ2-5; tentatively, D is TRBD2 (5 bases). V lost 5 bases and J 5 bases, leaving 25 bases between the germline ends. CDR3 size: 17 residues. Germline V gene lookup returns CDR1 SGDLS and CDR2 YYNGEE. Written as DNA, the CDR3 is TGTGCCAGCAGTCTCGCCGTTTCGATCGGAAGAGGGGAGACCCAGTACTTC. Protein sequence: CASSLAVSIGRGETQYF.

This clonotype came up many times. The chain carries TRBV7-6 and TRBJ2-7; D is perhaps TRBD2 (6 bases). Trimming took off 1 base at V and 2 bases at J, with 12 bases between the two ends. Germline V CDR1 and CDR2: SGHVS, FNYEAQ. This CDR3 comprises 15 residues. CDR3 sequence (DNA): TGTGCCAGCAGCTTAGGAGACGGGGGAACCTACGAGCAGTACTTC. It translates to CASSLGDGGTYEQYF.